Below are 20 T cell receptor beta chains sequenced from a single sample in a study of a mutant IDH1 vaccine in newly diagnosed glioma (dated by TCRdb to the early 2020s). The antigens of these receptors remain unknown. The library was obtained by the immunoSEQ multiplex PCR assay. What TCRdb holds here is the immuneACCESS table cut down to in-frame rearrangements. Part of the clones is not present; checked against another copy, under half of the missing clones reflect an unresolved V gene, and the others are unexplained. This sample is represented by approximately 36,000 clones; 75% to 85% of them were singletons. The ten largest account for about 16% of the sample. The time point label corresponds to: week 11, during vaccination. Each vaccine dose was 300 ug of a 20-mer mutant IDH1 peptide in Montanide, given subcutaneously with topical imiquimod. The source material was peripheral blood mononuclear cells (PBMCs), sampled from a glioma patient whose treatment included an IDH1 peptide vaccine. These receptors originate from a woman aged 25 to 39 with glioma. Some clones in this sample may be carry-over from other donors' samples.

The rearrangement links TRBV29-1 to TRBJ1-2; 8 bases are shared with TRBD1. From germline, CDR1 is SQVTM and CDR2 ANQGSEA. The junction had 17 bases not matched to a gene; V was cut back by 4 bases and J by 4 bases. The CDR3 spans 17 residues. CDR3 nucleotide sequence: TGCAGCGTTGGCCCGGGTTTGGGACAGGACACATTCTATGGCTACACCTTC. It encodes CSVGPGLGQDTFYGYTF.

This clone has more than one count but fewer than ten. The chain links TRBV10-3 to TRBJ1-1, with a possible D match to TRBD1 (5 bases). Germline V lookup: CDR1 ENHRY, CDR2 SYGVKD. The CDR3 is 15 residues long. V was clipped by 3 bases and J by 3 bases, with 14 bases between them. The CDR3 DNA is TGTGCCATCAGTGAAAGGGGCCGGGGCTACACTGAAGCTTTCTTT. As protein: CAISERGRGYTEAFF.

The chain employs TRBV30 and TRBJ1-5, with TRBD1 matching over 7 bases. CDR3 length: 13 amino acids. Germline trimming cut 2 bases from V and 7 bases from J; bases unmatched to any gene: 5. Germline V gene data show CDR1 as GTSNPN and CDR2 as SVGIG (reference sequence). The CDR3 region has the DNA TGTGCCTGGAGTACAGGGGAAGGCCAGCCCCAGCATTTT. This codes for CAWSTGEGQPQHF.

The J gene is TRBJ1-2, the V gene TRBV7-9; D is unresolved. Germline V lookup: CDR1 SEHNR, CDR2 FQNEAQ (reference sequence). Trimming pared 4 bases from V and 8 bases from J, leaving 8 bases between. The CDR3 is 11 residues long. CDR3 protein: CASSSSGGYTF. The CDR3 DNA reads TGTGCCAGCAGCTCCTCGGGGGGCTACACCTTC.

V gene TRBV6-5 combines with J gene TRBJ2-1; maybe TRBD1 (6 bases). Looked up from germline, CDR1 is MNHEY and CDR2 is SVGAGI. V dropped 7 bases and J dropped 7 bases, with 17 bases sitting between them. The CDR3 totals 14 residues. CDR3 amino acids: CASTSGVGVNEQFF. DNA of the CDR3: TGTGCCAGCACCTCAGGGGTAGGAGTAAATGAGCAGTTCTTC.

This clone showed up just a few times. The V gene is TRBV5-1, the J gene TRBJ1-1, with 7 bases fitting TRBD1. The V gene's germline CDR1 is SGHRS and CDR2 YFSETQ. The CDR3 covers 14 residues. The V and J ends lost 5 bases and 1 base, in that order; junction bases with no gene match: 5. CDR3 region: CASSSRTGNTEAFF. CDR3 bases: TGCGCCAGCAGTTCTAGGACAGGGAACACTGAAGCTTTCTTT.

This clone occurred a few times. V usage is TRBV10-2 and J usage is TRBJ2-2, with D possibly being TRBD1 (6 bases). The CDR3 length is 12 residues. Germline assignment: CDR1 WSHSY and CDR2 SAAADI. CDR3 sequence: CALGAGPGELFF. The CDR3 DNA follows: TGCGCTTTGGGGGCAGGCCCTGGGGAGCTGTTTTTT.

V and J are TRBV2 and TRBJ2-2; D remains ambiguous. Germline lookup yields CDR1 SNHLY and CDR2 FYNNEI. CDR3 size: 15 residues. V gave up 6 bases and J gave up 0 bases, with 11 bases separating them. This chain's CDR3 is CASSPSFANTGELFF. In nucleotides, the CDR3 is TGTGCCAGCAGCCCGAGTTTCGCGAACACCGGGGAGCTGTTTTTT.

J is TRBJ2-6 and V is TRBV7-8; D perhaps matches TRBD2 (6 bases). V was pared by 7 bases and J by 0 bases, with 22 bases between. This CDR3 has 19 residues. The germline V gene has CDR1 SGHVS and CDR2 FQNEAQ. The CDR3 DNA reads as TGTGCCAGCACCCCCCCCCGGGGGAGGCAACTCTCTGGGGCCAACGTCCTGACTTTC. Its protein is CASTPPRGRQLSGANVLTF. The whole variable domain, filled in from reference TRBV7-8 and TRBJ2-6, reads GAGVSQSPRYKVAKRGQDVALRCDPISGHVSLFWYQQALGQGPEFLTYFQNEAQLDKSGLPSDRFFAERPEGSVSTLKIQRTQQEDSAVYLCASTPPRGRQLSGANVLTFGAGSRLTVL.

This chain's CDR3 is CASSYSSGVSYGYTF. The DNA for the CDR3 is TGTGCCAGCAGTTACTCGTCAGGGGTGAGCTATGGCTACACCTTC. The genes are TRBV6-5 and TRBJ1-2; D perhaps matches TRBD1 (6 bases). CDR1 and CDR2 (germline): MNHEY, SVGAGI. The CDR3 runs to 15 residues. V lost 0 bases and J 4 bases, leaving 12 bases between the germline ends.

The CDR3 spells CASEAGELFF. CDR3 sequence (DNA): TGTGCCAGTGAGGCCGGGGAGCTGTTTTTT. V gene TRBV25-1 combines with J gene TRBJ2-2; no clear D gene. Deletions cut 9 bases from V and 6 bases from J, with 5 bases between. Germline V gene sequence: CDR1 MGHDK, CDR2 SYGVNS. The CDR3 has 10 amino acids.

This clone has more than one count but fewer than ten. This chain connects TRBV5-5 to TRBJ1-1, with D unclear. CDR1 is SGHKS, CDR2 YYEKEE, per germline (reference sequence). The ends were cut back, 0 bases at V and 4 bases at J, with 10 bases in the middle. This CDR3 has 14 amino acids. The CDR3 nucleotides are TGTGCCAGCAGCTTGGCTCTGGGGATCACTGAAGCTTTCTTT. This encodes CASSLALGITEAFF.

The chain carries TRBV2 and TRBJ2-1, with TRBD2 identical over 15 bases. The junction had 9 bases not matched to a gene; V was cut back by 4 bases and J by 8 bases. Germline CDR1 SNHLY, CDR2 FYNNEI. This CDR3 is 17 amino acids long. CDR3 sequence: CASSGTSGRAVGYEQFF. In DNA form, the CDR3 reads TGTGCCAGCAGTGGGACTAGCGGGAGGGCCGTCGGCTATGAGCAGTTCTTC.

CDR3 residues: CASSYRGQMDEQFF. In DNA, the CDR3 is TGTGCCAGCAGTTACCGGGGACAGATGGATGAGCAGTTCTTC. This chain uses TRBV6-5 with TRBJ2-1; 7 bases line up with TRBD1. The germline gives CDR1 MNHEY, CDR2 SVGAGI. The CDR3 extends over 14 amino acids. The trim removed 2 bases at V and 8 bases at J, leaving 6 bases unmatched.

The V gene is TRBV7-9, the J gene TRBJ1-3; the match to TRBD1 covers 9 bases. The CDR3 length is 14 residues. Germline CDR1 and CDR2: SEHNR and FQNEAQ (reference sequence). V dropped 6 bases and J dropped 6; count of bases not matched to a gene: 6. CDR3 sequence reads: CASRSGTGINTIYF. CDR3 coding DNA: TGTGCCAGCAGATCCGGGACAGGGATAAACACCATATATTTT.

The chain links TRBV27 to TRBJ2-7; D may be TRBD1 or TRBD2 (5 bases each). The CDR3 has 15 residues. V was clipped by 7 bases and J by 1 base, with 17 bases between them. Germline assignment: CDR1 MNHEY and CDR2 SMNVEV (reference sequence). Written as DNA, the CDR3 is TGTGCCAGCACCGAAGGGACGCCGGATTCCTACGAGCAGTACTTC. This gives the protein CASTEGTPDSYEQYF.

The rearrangement links TRBV7-6 to TRBJ2-7, with unresolved D. The V end lost 1 base, the J end lost 4 bases, and 17 bases lay between the germline ends. The CDR3 is made up of 16 amino acids. Germline CDR1 and CDR2: SGHVS and FNYEAQ. The CDR3 protein is CASSLGPLPGVYEQYF. DNA for the CDR3: TGTGCCAGCAGCTTAGGCCCTCTTCCTGGGGTGTACGAGCAGTACTTC. The complete variable domain, with remaining parts taken from reference TRBV7-6 and TRBJ2-7, reads GAGVSQSPRYKVTKRGQDVALRCDPISGHVSLYWYRQALGQGPEFLTYFNYEAQQDKSGLPNDRFSAERPEGSISTLTIQRTEQRDSAMYRCASSLGPLPGVYEQYFGPGTRLTVT.

The chain employs TRBV10-1 and TRBJ1-5; unclear D gene. With 6 bases removed from V and 6 bases from J, the gap between germline ends came to 9 bases. The CDR3 contains 12 residues. Germline V gene sequence: CDR1 WNHNN, CDR2 SYGVQD (reference sequence). The CDR3 spells CASRPEFQPQHF. The CDR3 bases are TGCGCCAGCAGACCGGAATTTCAGCCCCAGCATTTT.

The genes are TRBV19 and TRBJ1-4; TRBD1 agrees at 7 bases. The CDR3 loop spans 15 amino acids. Germline trimming cut 5 bases from V and 3 bases from J; bases unmatched to any gene: 6. Germline CDR1 and CDR2: LNHDA and SQIVND (reference sequence). This CDR3 reads CASSVGQKSNEKLFF. The CDR3 DNA is TGTGCCAGTAGTGTGGGACAGAAGTCTAATGAAAAACTGTTTTTT.

The chain carries TRBV6-5 and TRBJ2-3, with D possibly being TRBD1 or TRBD2 (5 bases each). CDR3 size: 14 residues. Germline V CDR1 and CDR2: MNHEY, SVGAGI. The germline V and J ends were trimmed by 2 bases and 3 bases, with 9 bases remaining between them. This CDR3 reads CASSYAGGTDTQYF. CDR3 nucleotide sequence: TGTGCCAGCAGTTACGCTGGGGGAACAGATACGCAGTATTTT.